The clone carrying this T cell receptor (beta chain) was counted between two and nine times. What it recognizes is unknown. This sample was taken from a study of response to subunit inactivated influenza vaccine. This CDR3 has 17 amino acids. Trimming took 3 bases from V and 1 from J; bases not matched to a gene: 5. Germline V lookup: CDR1 KGHSH, CDR2 LQKENI. TCRdb processed the RT-PCR reads anew with MiXCR; each CDR3 protein has one entry. The sample shows a few hundred thousand distinct CDR3 sequences, over 9.5% of them seen only once. General study findings and limits: Authors suggested seasonal influenza vaccinations each recruit few new T cells.

The clonotype was recovered from a man aged 45-65 years who received an inactivated influenza vaccine. The chain uses TRBV18 and TRBJ2-5; 13 nucleotides agree with TRBD2. Sequences were derived from PBMCs from blood, sampled roughly 46 days after vaccination. The DNA of the CDR3 is TGTGCCAGCTCACCTGGACTAGCGGGAGTAGGCCAAGAGACCCAGTACTTC. It encodes CASSPGLAGVGQETQYF.